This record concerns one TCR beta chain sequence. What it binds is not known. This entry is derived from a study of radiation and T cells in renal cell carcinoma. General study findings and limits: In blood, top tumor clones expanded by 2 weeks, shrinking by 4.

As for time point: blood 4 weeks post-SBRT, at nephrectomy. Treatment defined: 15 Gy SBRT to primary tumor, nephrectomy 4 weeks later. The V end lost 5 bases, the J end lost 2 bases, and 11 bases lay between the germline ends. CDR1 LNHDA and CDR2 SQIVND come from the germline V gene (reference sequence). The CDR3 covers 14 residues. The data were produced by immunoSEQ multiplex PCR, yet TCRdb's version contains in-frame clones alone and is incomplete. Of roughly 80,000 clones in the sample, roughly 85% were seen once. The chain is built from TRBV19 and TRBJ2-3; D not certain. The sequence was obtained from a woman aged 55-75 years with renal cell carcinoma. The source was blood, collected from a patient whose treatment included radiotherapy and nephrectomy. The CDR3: CASSVQAFTDTQYF. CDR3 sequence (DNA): TGTGCCAGTAGTGTCCAGGCTTTCACAGATACGCAGTATTTT.